This entry concerns a single T cell receptor beta chain. Its antigen is not identified. The data stem from a study of T cells in Graves' hyperthyroidism and ophthalmopathy. Study outcomes and limitations: Most clonotypes expanded in the thyroid (above 0.001) were also present in blood. Model-based prediction identified ophthalmopathy a median around 6.7 months prior to its onset.

Amplification yielded TCR beta CDR3 regions, with RNA transcripts as the source. With the HTBI primer set, the TCR CDR3 went through a first round of RT-PCR. TCRdb re-analysed the multiplex PCR reads in MiXCR, keeping a single row per CDR3 protein. This table has some 300,000 distinct CDR3 sequences, approximately 14% appearing once. Patients counted as stable if ophthalmopathy did not develop within 18 months. Uncontrolled infection, other autoimmune disease, pregnancy or lactation led to exclusion. V was clipped by 4 bases and J by 0 bases, with 15 bases between them. The CDR3 sequence is 16 residues long. Germline values: CDR1 SEHNR, CDR2 FQNEAQ (reference sequence).

This chain uses TRBV7-9 with TRBJ1-2; D gene unclear. This TCR was sampled from a woman aged 40 to 50 with Graves' hyperthyroidism. Sequencing was performed on blood. CDR3 protein: CASSSTRTASNYGYTF. CDR3 bases: TGTGCCAGCAGCTCGACTCGAACAGCCTCTAACTATGGCTACACCTTC.